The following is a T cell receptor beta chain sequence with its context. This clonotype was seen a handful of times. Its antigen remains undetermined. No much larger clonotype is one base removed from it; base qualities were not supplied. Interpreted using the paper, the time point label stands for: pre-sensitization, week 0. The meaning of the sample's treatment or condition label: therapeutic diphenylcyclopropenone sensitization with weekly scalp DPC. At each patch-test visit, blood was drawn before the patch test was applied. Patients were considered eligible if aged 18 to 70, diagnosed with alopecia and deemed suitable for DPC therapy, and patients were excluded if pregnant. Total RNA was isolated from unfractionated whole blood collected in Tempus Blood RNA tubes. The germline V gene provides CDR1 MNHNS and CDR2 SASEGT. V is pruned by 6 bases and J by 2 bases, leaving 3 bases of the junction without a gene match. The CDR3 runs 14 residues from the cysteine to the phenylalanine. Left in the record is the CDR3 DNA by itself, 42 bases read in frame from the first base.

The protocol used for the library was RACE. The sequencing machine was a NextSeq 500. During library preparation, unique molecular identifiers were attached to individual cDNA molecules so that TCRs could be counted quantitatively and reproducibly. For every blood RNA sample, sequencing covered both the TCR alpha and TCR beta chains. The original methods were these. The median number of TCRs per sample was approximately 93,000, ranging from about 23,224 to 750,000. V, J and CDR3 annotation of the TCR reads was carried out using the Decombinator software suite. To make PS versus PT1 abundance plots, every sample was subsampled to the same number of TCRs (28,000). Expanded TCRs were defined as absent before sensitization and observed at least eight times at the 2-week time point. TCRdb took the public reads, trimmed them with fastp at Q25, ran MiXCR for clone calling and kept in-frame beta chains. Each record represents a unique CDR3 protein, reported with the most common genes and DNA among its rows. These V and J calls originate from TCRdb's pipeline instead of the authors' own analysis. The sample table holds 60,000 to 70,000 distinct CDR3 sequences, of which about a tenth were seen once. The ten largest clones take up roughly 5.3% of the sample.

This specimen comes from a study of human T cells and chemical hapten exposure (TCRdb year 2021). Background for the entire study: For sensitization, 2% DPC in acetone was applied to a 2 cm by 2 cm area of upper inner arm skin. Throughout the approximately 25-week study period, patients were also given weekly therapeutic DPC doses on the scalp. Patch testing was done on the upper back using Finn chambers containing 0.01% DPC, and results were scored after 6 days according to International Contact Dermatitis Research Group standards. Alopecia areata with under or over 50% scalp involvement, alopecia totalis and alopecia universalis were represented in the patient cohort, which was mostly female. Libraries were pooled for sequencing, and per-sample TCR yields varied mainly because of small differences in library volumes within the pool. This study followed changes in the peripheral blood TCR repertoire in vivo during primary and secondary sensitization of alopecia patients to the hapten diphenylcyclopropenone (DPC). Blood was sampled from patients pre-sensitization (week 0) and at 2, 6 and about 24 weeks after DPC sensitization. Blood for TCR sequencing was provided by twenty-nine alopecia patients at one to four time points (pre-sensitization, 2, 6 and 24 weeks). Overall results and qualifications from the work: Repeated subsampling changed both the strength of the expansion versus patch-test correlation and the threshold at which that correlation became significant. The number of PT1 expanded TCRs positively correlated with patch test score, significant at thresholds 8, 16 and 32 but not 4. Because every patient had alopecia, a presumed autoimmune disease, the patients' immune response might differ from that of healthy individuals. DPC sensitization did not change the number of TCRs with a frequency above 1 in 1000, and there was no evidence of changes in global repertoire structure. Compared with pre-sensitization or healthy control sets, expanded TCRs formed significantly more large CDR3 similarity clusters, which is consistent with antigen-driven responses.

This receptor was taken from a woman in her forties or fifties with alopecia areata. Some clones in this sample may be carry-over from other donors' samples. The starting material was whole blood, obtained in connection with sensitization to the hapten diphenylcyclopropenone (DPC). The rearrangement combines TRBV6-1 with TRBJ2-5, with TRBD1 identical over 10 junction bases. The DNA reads TGTGCCAGCAGCCAGGACAGGGGGCAAGAGACCCAGTACTTC. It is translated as CASSQDRGQETQYF.